One and the same sample provided the 2 T cell receptor beta chains below, sequenced in a study of blood T cell repertoires in COVID-19. The method was immunoSEQ multiplex PCR; TCRdb's version includes in-frame clones alone and lacks a portion of them. The data hold 100,000 to 150,000 clones, with 65% to 90% observed a single time. Source material: peripheral blood. These receptors originate from a man aged 80 or over with active or convalescent COVID-19.

The gene calls are TRBV28 and TRBJ1-4, with TRBD1 identical over 7 bases. CDR1 MDHEN and CDR2 SYDVKM come from the germline V gene. The CDR3 is 14 residues long. Trimming at V came to 2 bases and at J to 8 bases, leaving 5 bases not matched to a gene. Here the CDR3 DNA reads TGTGCCAGCAGTTTACGACAGGGCGTGGAAAAACTGTTTTTT. Translation: CASSLRQGVEKLFF.

The chain has TRBV23-1 and TRBJ2-5, with D tentatively TRBD1 (5 bases). TRBV23-1 is annotated as an ORF whose role is uncertain. The CDR3 runs 18 residues. Trimming removed 3 bases from V and 9 bases from J, with 29 bases in between. CDR3 sequence (DNA): TGCGCCAGCAGTCAGGTTCTGCCGACAGCGCGCCAGGGAAGGGCCCAGTACTTC. Translating gives CASSQVLPTARQGRAQYF.